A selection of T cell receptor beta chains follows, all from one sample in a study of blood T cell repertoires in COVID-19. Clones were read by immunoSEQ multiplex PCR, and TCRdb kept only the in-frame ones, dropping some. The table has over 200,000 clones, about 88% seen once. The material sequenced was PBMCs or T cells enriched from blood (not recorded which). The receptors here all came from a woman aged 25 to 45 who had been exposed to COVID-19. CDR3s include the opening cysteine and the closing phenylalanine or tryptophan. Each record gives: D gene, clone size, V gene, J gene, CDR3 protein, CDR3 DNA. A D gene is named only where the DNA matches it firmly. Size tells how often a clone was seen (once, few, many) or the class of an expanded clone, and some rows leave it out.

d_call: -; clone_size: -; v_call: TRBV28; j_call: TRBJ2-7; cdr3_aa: CASSFGRASYEQYF; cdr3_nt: TGTGCCAGCAGTTTCGGCAGGGCCTCCTACGAGCAGTACTTC
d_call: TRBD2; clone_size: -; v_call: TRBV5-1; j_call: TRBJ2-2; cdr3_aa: CASSSPVGGVGELFF; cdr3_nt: TGCGCCAGCAGCTCACCGGTCGGGGGGGTCGGGGAGCTGTTTTTT
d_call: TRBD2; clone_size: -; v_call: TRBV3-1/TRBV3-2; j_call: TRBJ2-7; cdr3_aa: CASTTGGEQYF; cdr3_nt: TGTGCCAGCACCACCGGGGGGGAGCAGTACTTC
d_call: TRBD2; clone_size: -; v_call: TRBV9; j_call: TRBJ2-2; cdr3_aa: CASSVSGGNTGELFF; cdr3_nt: TGTGCCAGCAGCGTCTCGGGGGGGAACACCGGGGAGCTGTTTTTT
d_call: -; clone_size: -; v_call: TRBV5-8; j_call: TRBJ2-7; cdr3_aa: CASSLGLEGGYEQYF; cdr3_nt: TGTGCCAGCAGCTTGGGTTTGGAGGGGGGGTACGAGCAGTACTTC
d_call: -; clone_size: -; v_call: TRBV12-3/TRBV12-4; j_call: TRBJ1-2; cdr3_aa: CASSPWRGGYTF; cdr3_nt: TGTGCCAGCAGCCCTTGGAGGGGCGGCTACACCTTC
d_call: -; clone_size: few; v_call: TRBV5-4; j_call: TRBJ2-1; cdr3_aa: CASSLGSTVAGNEQFF; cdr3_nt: TGTGCCAGCAGCTTGGGTTCGACCGTCGCAGGGAATGAGCAGTTCTTC
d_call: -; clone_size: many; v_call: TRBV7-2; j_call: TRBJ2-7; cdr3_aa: CASGTLGGPYEQYF; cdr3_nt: TGTGCCAGCGGTACCTTGGGGGGGCCCTACGAGCAGTACTTC
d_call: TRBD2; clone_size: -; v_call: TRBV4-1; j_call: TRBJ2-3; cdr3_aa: CASSPGLAADTQYF; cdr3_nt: TGCGCCAGCAGCCCGGGACTAGCGGCAGATACGCAGTATTTT
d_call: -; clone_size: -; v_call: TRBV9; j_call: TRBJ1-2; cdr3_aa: CASSVGGRTNYGYTF; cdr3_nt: TGTGCCAGCAGCGTAGGGGGCCGTACTAACTATGGCTACACCTTC
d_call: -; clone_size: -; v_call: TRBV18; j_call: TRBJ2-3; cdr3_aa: CASSPRGSGATDTQYF; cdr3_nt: TGTGCCAGCTCACCCCGGGGAAGCGGAGCCACAGATACGCAGTATTTT
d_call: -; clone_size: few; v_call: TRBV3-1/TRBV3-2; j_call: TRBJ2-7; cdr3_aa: CASSQPPSYEQYF; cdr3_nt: TGTGCCAGCAGCCAACCTCCCTCCTACGAGCAGTACTTC
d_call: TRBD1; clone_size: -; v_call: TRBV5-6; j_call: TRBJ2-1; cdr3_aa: CASSFGTGNNEQFF; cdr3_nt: TGTGCCAGCAGCTTCGGGACAGGGAACAATGAGCAGTTCTTC
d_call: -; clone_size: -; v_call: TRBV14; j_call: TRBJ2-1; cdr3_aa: CASSQELLYNEQFF; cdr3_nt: TGTGCCAGCAGCCAAGAATTACTTTACAATGAGCAGTTCTTC
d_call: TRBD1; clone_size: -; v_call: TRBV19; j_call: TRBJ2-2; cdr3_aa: CASNQGTGTHTGELFF; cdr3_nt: TGTGCCAGTAACCAGGGGACAGGGACGCACACCGGGGAGCTGTTTTTT
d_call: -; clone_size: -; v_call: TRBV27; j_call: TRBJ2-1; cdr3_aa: CASSFRSQGGRQFF; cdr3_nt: TGTGCCAGCAGTTTTCGATCCCAAGGAGGGCGTCAGTTCTTC
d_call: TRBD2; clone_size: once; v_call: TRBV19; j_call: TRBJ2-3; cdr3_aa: CASGTSGGQSPPQYF; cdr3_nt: TGTGCCAGTGGGACTAGCGGGGGCCAATCCCCTCCGCAGTATTTT